This T cell receptor (beta chain) appears in the sequencing data of a study of T-cell reconstitution after alpha-beta-depleted transplantation in children. The length of the CDR3 is 9 residues. Germline loops: CDR1 SGHRS, CDR2 YFSETQ. This clonotype was recorded at least ten times. This sample's TCRbeta library carried unique molecular identifier barcodes. In TCRdb, the PCR reads were re-called with MiXCR into one record per CDR3 protein. The sample gives roughly 190,000 distinct CDR3 sequences, roughly 14% of which show up once; roughly 13% is in the top ten. The source of this sequence is a human donor who donated a stem cell graft to a child with acute lymphoblastic leukemia. The specimen comprised PBMCs from the stem cell graft donor, sampled from the stem cell graft. The chain uses TRBV5-1 and TRBJ2-7; D unclear. DNA of the CDR3: TGCGCAGCTTCCTACGAGCAGTACTTC. Its translation is CAASYEQYF.